This entry is about one T cell receptor (beta chain). As yet, its antigen is unknown. Mismatch with germline at one junction end may stem from a read error. This entry comes from a study of cytomegalovirus exposure and HLA in healthy donors. CDR1 is GTSNPN and CDR2 is SVGIG in the germline V gene (reference sequence). The CDR3 is 16 residues long. Notes on the study in general: According to a later analysis, donors in an Asian-associated ancestry cluster reportedly had fewer N-insertions than the roughly 640-donor mean. Among the CMV-associated chains, a few were confirmed in vitro as specific for CMV antigens. A later analysis showed TCR association rates differing by HLA locus, peaking at DRB1 and lowest at HLA-C. The authors later linked a missense DCLRE1C variant to TCR beta V- and J-gene trimming.

The study ran its PCR with 60 Vbeta and 13 Jbeta primers. Assay used: immunoSEQ multiplex PCR; TCRdb lists only in-frame clones, some missing. The sample records about 160,000 clones, roughly 80% being singletons. The clonotype comes from a male donor in good health and CMV-seropositive. Sequencing was done on a sample of PBMCs. The chain combines TRBV30 with TRBJ2-6; tentatively, D is TRBD1 (5 bases). CDR3 loop: CAWSRTGNSGANGLTF. The CDR3 coding sequence is TGTGCCTGGAGTCGGACGGGCAACTCTGGGGCCAACGGCCTGACTTTC.